This TCR beta chain was found in a study of response to subunit inactivated influenza vaccine. This CDR3 comprises 15 residues. Germline CDR1 SEHNR, CDR2 FQNEAQ (reference sequence). Unmatched junction bases numbered 7, after V lost 0 bases and J lost 11 bases. Findings of the study overall: Authors suggested few new T cells are recruited by each seasonal influenza vaccination.

Concerning this clonotype itself: Its matching antigen is unknown.

MiXCR, run by TCRdb on the RT-PCR reads, gives a single entry per CDR3 protein. Of 300,000 to 350,000 distinct CDR3 sequences listed, about 20% are singletons. This receptor was identified in a man aged 45 to 75 who received an inactivated influenza vaccine. Sequencing used PBMCs from blood, obtained approximately 20 months after vaccination. This chain uses TRBV7-9 with TRBJ2-4, with 10 bases that match TRBD1. For the CDR3, the DNA is TGTGCCAGCAGCTTAGCGGGGACAGGGGTGGAGGTTCAGTACTTC. Translated, it gives CASSLAGTGVEVQYF.